This T cell receptor (beta chain) was observed in a study of identifying expanded T cells in peripheral blood (dated by TCRdb to the late 2010s). A note on the overall study: Four technical replicates, made by sequencing separate aliquots from the same pool of genomic DNA, were compared pairwise. The paper's findings and limits, for the study overall: Across all healthy donors, variance in clone template counts between approximately two-week samples was found to increase significantly with total template count. Across all healthy-donor time intervals, the beta-binomial model significantly lowered both the number of clones called differentially abundant and the false-positive rate. The authors expected biological variance in healthy repertoires might increase further over much longer intervals such as months to years. The binomial model flagged around 1.1 differentially abundant clones between technical replicates, compared with about 16.4 over around two weeks and roughly 19 over roughly 4 weeks.

Notes on this clone: Its antigen target is currently unknown. No per-base quality is available; no much larger clone lies one base away.

The germline V gene yields SGHDT for CDR1 and YYEEEE for CDR2. V was cut back by 4 bases and J by 2 bases, leaving a gap of 14 bases between them. The CDR3 measures 15 amino acids from cysteine to phenylalanine. The only DNA kept is the CDR3, 45 bases in frame from the first base. TCRbeta CDR3 regions were profiled with the immunoSEQ Assay using bias-controlled multiplex PCR amplification of genomic DNA. Per the authors' processing: The absolute abundance of each unique TCRbeta CDR3 region was quantified after sequences were collapsed and filtered. Differential abundance was assessed using a binomial (Fisher-equivalent) model and a beta-binomial model in which time-dependent variance fitted from healthy donors was added. Clones with fewer than 5 combined templates were removed, and a clone was called differentially abundant if the clone's Benjamini-Hochberg FDR was below 0.01. Using the form v = (b*log(k)+a)^2, the beta-binomial variance was modeled as a function of the total template count across the two samples. TCRdb stores this immuneACCESS table with in-frame sequences only. Part of the clones is absent; in the studies checked, under half of the shortfall reflects unresolved V genes, and no reason is known for the rest. V, J and clone size reflect that table, while D and trimming were determined from the DNA. The sample table lists fewer than 65,000 clones, over 75% of them with a count of one. The leading ten clones occupy 4.7% of the sample.

No immune events such as infections were documented for the healthy donors during the collection period. Blood repertoires from healthy donors were used as a training cohort for calibrating time-dependent variance in a beta-binomial model of differential abundance of T-cell clones. There were 10 healthy donors in the training cohort, of whom 3 were female and 7 were male. On average the donors were 43 years old, and their ages spanned roughly 29 to 70 years. Whole blood from each healthy donor was obtained from a commercial supplier and was collected at three time points two to three weeks apart. For immunosequencing, genomic DNA was extracted from unsorted whole blood.

Sequencing used blood. The chain is encoded by TRBV5-6 joined to TRBJ2-3; the D gene assignment is ambiguous. The sequence was collected from a person aged 18-69 years in good health. This receptor has the CDR3 CASSLGPAFTDTQYF. Here is the DNA: TGTGCCAGCAGCCTTGGGCCCGCATTCACAGATACGCAGTATTTT.